This TCR beta chain originates from a study of blood T cell repertoires in COVID-19. Across the study: PBMCs, B-cell-depleted T cells, or T cells were the source of the cDNA or gDNA that made up the material.

Clones were sequenced by immunoSEQ multiplex PCR, and TCRdb holds only the in-frame ones, with some missing. Of about 230,000 clones listed, 86% are singletons. Germline V gives CDR1 SEHNR, CDR2 FQNEAQ (reference sequence). Trimming left V 5 bases short and J 7 bases short, with 24 bases between. The CDR3 spans 17 residues. J is TRBJ2-1 and V is TRBV7-9; weak D call: TRBD2 (6 bases). Sequences were obtained from peripheral blood. This receptor was obtained from a man aged 50 or older with COVID-19, enrolled during active disease. The CDR3 sequence is CASSPPFGSGALNEQFF. The CDR3 DNA reads as TGTGCCAGCAGCCCCCCATTCGGGTCGGGAGCATTGAATGAGCAGTTCTTC.